This TCR beta chain was retrieved from a study of T cells expressing NK-cell markers. Study in general: From sorted CD3+CD56+NKG2C+, CD3+CD56+NKG2C- and CD3+CD56-NKG2C+ T cells came the TCR beta repertoires. Regarding the study as a whole: Once again these clonotypes came out on top in the CD3+CD56-NKG2C+ fraction of a few donors.

Points on this clonotype: Its antigen is not known.

TCRdb re-called the 5' RACE reads and gives one entry per CDR3 protein, without DNA. This sample's clone table lists about 460,000 distinct CDR3 sequences. The sample taken for sequencing was blood T cells: a sorted CD56 or NKG2C T cell subset, CD4+ or CD8+ T cells, or bulk PBMC T cells (not recorded which). This TCR came from a woman aged 45-59 years in good health.

CDR3: CSASLQGMSYTF. The gene calls are TRBV20-1 and TRBJ1-2; the TCRdb D gene call, TRBD1, has no DNA to confirm it. Germline values: CDR1 DFQATT, CDR2 SNEGSKA (reference sequence). CDR3 length: 12 amino acids.